Following are 7 T cell receptor beta chains from one sample sequenced in a study of blood T cell repertoires in COVID-19. The assay was immunoSEQ multiplex PCR, and TCRdb's table has in-frame clones only and misses some. The table lists approximately 270,000 clones, under 90% of them singletons, with around 2.1% in the top ten. Sequences were obtained from peripheral blood. Receptors originate from a man aged 45-65 years with acute or convalescent COVID-19.

J is TRBJ2-2 and V is TRBV12-3 or TRBV12-4; no reliable D call. V was pared by 5 bases and J by 6 bases, with 10 bases between. The CDR3 sequence is 13 residues long. DNA of the CDR3: TGTGCCAGCAGTCCTCTAGAGGCCGGGGAGCTGTTTTTT. Translated, it gives CASSPLEAGELFF.

The genes are TRBV2 and TRBJ2-3; a possible D gene is TRBD1 (5 bases). Germline V CDR1 and CDR2: SNHLY, FYNNEI. The length of the CDR3 is 15 residues. V dropped 1 base and J dropped 6 bases, with 14 bases sitting between them. The CDR3 loop reads CASSEEGLHTDTQYF. The CDR3 DNA reads TGTGCCAGCAGTGAAGAGGGGTTACATACGGATACGCAGTATTTT.

The chain couples TRBV5-1 to TRBJ2-2; D is unclear. Germline values: CDR1 SGHRS, CDR2 YFSETQ. This CDR3 region has 13 residues. With 0 bases removed from V and 5 bases from J, the gap between germline ends came to 5 bases. The DNA for the CDR3 is TGCGCCAGCAGCTTGGAGAGTACCGGGGAGCTGTTTTTT. The encoded protein is CASSLESTGELFF.

In DNA form, the CDR3 reads TGTGCCAGCAGCTACGGGACTTCCAGCACAGATACGCAGTATTTT. Translating it yields CASSYGTSSTDTQYF. This chain connects TRBV13 to TRBJ2-3; a possible D gene is TRBD2 (6 bases). The CDR3 is made up of 15 amino acids. V shed 4 bases and J shed 0 bases, with 11 bases lying between them. The germline V gene has CDR1 PRHDT and CDR2 FYEKMQ (reference sequence).

The chain recombines TRBV2 with TRBJ2-3; TRBD1 matches 8 bases. CDR3 size: 13 residues. The germline CDR1 and CDR2 sequences are SNHLY and FYNNEI. V was clipped by 6 bases and J by 6 bases; unmatched bases: 5. The CDR3 spells CASSGQGWDTQYF. The DNA for the CDR3 is TGTGCCAGCAGCGGACAGGGATGGGATACGCAGTATTTT.

This clone was seen only once. This chain connects TRBV7-3 to TRBJ2-7, with a tentative D call TRBD1 (6 bases). The CDR3 totals 14 residues. Germline V gives CDR1 SGHTA, CDR2 FQGTGA. Deletions cut 0 bases from V and 2 bases from J, with 8 bases between. The CDR3 sequence is CASSLTAGAYEQYF. The CDR3 coding sequence is TGTGCCAGCAGCTTAACGGCAGGGGCCTACGAGCAGTACTTC.

The rearrangement joins TRBV5-1 to TRBJ1-1; tentatively, D is TRBD1 (6 bases). This CDR3 comprises 14 residues. Germline loops: CDR1 SGHRS, CDR2 YFSETQ. The V gene lost 4 bases and the J gene lost 1 base, with 11 bases spanning the gap. In nucleotides, the CDR3 is TGCGCCAGCAGCATGGACAGAGCGAACACTGAAGCTTTCTTT. Translating gives CASSMDRANTEAFF. Variable domain in full (rest from reference TRBV5-1 and TRBJ1-1): KAGVTQTPRYLIKTRGQQVTLSCSPISGHRSVSWYQQTPGQGLQFLFEYFSETQRNKGNFPGRFSGRQFSNSRSEMNVSTLELGDSALYLCASSMDRANTEAFFGQGTRLTVV.